Following are 31 T cell receptor beta chains from one sample sequenced in a study of CD8 T cells in ankylosing spondylitis. The study, taken as a whole, reports: Blood of patients with ankylosing spondylitis appeared to be characterized by a TCR beta motif of seven or eight highly homologous variants.

What these receptors recognize is not known. TCRdb re-analysed the 5' RACE reads in MiXCR, keeping a single row per CDR3 protein. Found here are approximately 520,000 distinct CDR3 sequences, roughly 5% of them singletons; the top ten hold roughly 3.3%. Sample: blood, either unsorted or a sorted T cell fraction (not recorded which). The receptors were sampled from a male donor with ankylosing spondylitis.

There are many counts of this clonotype. The V gene is TRBV10-3, the J gene TRBJ1-1; the D is unclear. The CDR3 covers 17 residues. V lost 4 bases and J 1 base, leaving 19 bases between the germline ends. Germline CDR1 reads ENHRY; CDR2 reads SYGVKD. DNA for the CDR3: TGTGCCATCAGTGGTCTTTACAGCAACGTAGGGAACACTGAAGCTTTCTTT. Amino acid sequence: CAISGLYSNVGNTEAFF.

This clonotype was counted ten times or more. The chain employs TRBV20-1 and TRBJ1-4, with D uncertain. The CDR3 is 15 residues long. The germline CDR1 and CDR2 sequences are DFQATT and SNEGSKA (reference sequence). The CDR3 protein is CSASTTSRLNEKLFF. Written as DNA, the CDR3 is TGCAGCGCCTCGACTACATCCCGGCTCAATGAAAAACTGTTTTTT.

Ten or more counts support this clonotype. V usage is TRBV7-9 and J usage is TRBJ1-1; D unresolved. The CDR3 contains 12 residues. The germline V and J ends were trimmed by 1 base and 11 bases, with 11 bases remaining between them. Germline CDR1 reads SEHNR; CDR2 reads FQNEAQ (reference sequence). CDR3 protein: CASSLVGNDAFF. The CDR3, as DNA: TGTGCCAGCAGCTTAGTAGGGAACGATGCTTTCTTT.

In this sample, this clonotype turned up a few times. The gene calls are TRBV20-1 and TRBJ1-5; 7 bases map to TRBD1. J gave up 3 bases and V 1 base, and 6 bases lay outside the gene matches. This CDR3 comprises 15 residues. Germline CDR1 is DFQATT and CDR2 is SNEGSKA (reference sequence). For the CDR3, the DNA is TGCAGTGCTAGAGGTTTGGGACAGACCAATCAGCCCCAGCATTTT. Amino acids: CSARGLGQTNQPQHF.

This chain connects TRBV20-1 to TRBJ1-5; TRBD1 might be the D (6 bases). In germline, CDR1 is DFQATT, CDR2 SNEGSKA (reference sequence). This CDR3 has 16 amino acids. Deletions cut 7 bases from V and 2 bases from J, with 21 bases between. CDR3 sequence: CSVGGQGLGRNQPQHF. The CDR3, as DNA: TGCAGTGTTGGGGGCCAGGGCCTAGGGCGCAATCAGCCCCAGCATTTT.

This rearrangement joins TRBV11-2 to TRBJ2-7; the D gene is possibly TRBD2 (6 bases). CDR1 is SGHAT, CDR2 FQNNGV, per germline. V lost 5 bases, J lost 0 bases, and 23 bases lay in between. This CDR3 has 18 residues. The CDR3 sequence: CASSPRPGRSSASYEQYF. Here the CDR3 DNA reads TGTGCCAGCAGCCCCCGACCAGGGAGGAGCAGCGCCTCCTACGAGCAGTACTTC. Full variable domain (rest looked up from reference TRBV11-2 and TRBJ2-7): EAGVAQSPRYKIIEKRQSVAFWCNPISGHATLYWYQQILGQGPKLLIQFQNNGVVDDSQLPKDRFSAERLKGVDSTLKIQPAKLEDSAVYLCASSPRPGRSSASYEQYFGPGTRLTVT.

This clonotype has at least ten counts. The chain uses TRBV24-1 and TRBJ1-2; 8 nucleotides agree with TRBD1. From germline, CDR1 is KGHDR and CDR2 SFDVKD. The CDR3 has 14 residues. Trimming at V came to 5 bases and at J to 6 bases, leaving 7 bases not matched to a gene. The CDR3, as DNA: TGTGCCACCAGTGCCCCGGACAGGGTGGATGGCTACACCTTC. Translating it yields CATSAPDRVDGYTF.

V is TRBV11-1 and J is TRBJ2-7; D is undetermined. The ends were cut back, 1 base at V and 1 base at J, with 8 bases in the middle. The CDR3 spans 14 residues. Germline V gene sequence: CDR1 SGHAT, CDR2 FQDESV (reference sequence). The CDR3 DNA follows: TGTGCCAGCAGCTTAGGTCCAGAATCCTACGAGCAGTACTTC. Translated: CASSLGPESYEQYF.

The chain carries TRBV5-4 and TRBJ2-3; 10 bases match TRBD2. Germline V lookup: CDR1 SGHNT, CDR2 YYREEE (reference sequence). The V gene end was trimmed by 3 bases and the J gene end by 14 bases; junction bases not matched to a gene: 6. There are 12 residues in the CDR3. CDR3 protein: CASSSLAGDRYF. The CDR3 DNA is TGTGCCAGCAGCTCGCTAGCGGGAGACCGGTATTTT.

This clonotype was detected many times. The V call is TRBV10-3, the J call TRBJ1-5; possibly TRBD1 for D (6 bases). Trimming left V 6 bases short and J 4 bases short, with 13 bases between. The CDR3 consists of 14 residues. CDR1 ENHRY and CDR2 SYGVKD come from the germline V gene. CDR3 sequence (DNA): TGTGCCATCAGGGACACAGGGATGAATCAGCCCCAGCATTTT. Protein product: CAIRDTGMNQPQHF.

This clonotype has a handful of counts. The rearrangement uses TRBV12-3 or TRBV12-4 and TRBJ2-5; the D gene is possibly TRBD2 (5 bases). Trimming cost V 7 bases and J 4 bases, with 16 bases left between them. This CDR3 comprises 14 residues. CDR3 amino acids: CASTIEGGPETQYF. The CDR3 DNA reads as TGTGCCAGCACCATCGAGGGCGGACCAGAGACCCAGTACTTC.

The rearrangement links TRBV7-9 to TRBJ2-2; no reliable D call. The CDR3 consists of 14 residues. CDR1 is SEHNR, CDR2 FQNEAQ, per germline (reference sequence). Trimming cost V 0 bases and J 6 bases, with 8 bases left between them. This CDR3 is CASSLALIAGELFF. CDR3 DNA: TGTGCCAGCAGCTTAGCGCTGATTGCCGGGGAGCTGTTTTTT.

This clonotype has at least ten counts. A read error may produce the germline difference seen at one junction end. V and J are TRBV4-3 and TRBJ2-7; D is unresolved. CDR3 length: 13 residues. Germline V lookup: CDR1 LGHNA, CDR2 YSLEER. CDR3 amino acids: CASSQDLFGVRGF. Written as DNA, the CDR3 is TGCGCCAGCAGCCAAGATCTTTTTGGGGTGAGAGGCTTC.

In its sample, this clonotype was seen a few times. The chain has TRBV7-6 and TRBJ2-7, with D tentatively TRBD2 (5 bases). Germline lookup yields CDR1 SGHVS and CDR2 FNYEAQ. The CDR3 is 14 amino acids. V was cut by 5 bases and J by 0 bases, with 11 bases left in between. The CDR3 DNA sequence: TGTGCCAGCAGCACTTTGGCGGGCTCCTACGAGCAGTACTTC. This sequence encodes CASSTLAGSYEQYF.

At least ten counts were recorded for this clonotype. The gene calls are TRBV29-1 and TRBJ1-1; D ambiguous. Trimming removed 6 bases at V and 3 bases at J, with 17 bases between. Germline V lookup: CDR1 SQVTM, CDR2 ANQGSEA. This CDR3 has 14 residues. This chain's CDR3 is CSVKPMGRYTEAFF. The CDR3 region has the DNA TGCAGCGTGAAACCTATGGGGAGATACACTGAAGCTTTCTTT.

This clonotype occurred many times. The chain has TRBV7-8 and TRBJ2-6; the D gene is possibly TRBD1 (6 bases). This CDR3 has 20 residues. The V gene lost 1 base and the J gene lost 4 bases, with 23 bases spanning the gap. Germline lookup yields CDR1 SGHVS and CDR2 FQNEAQ. The CDR3 loop is CASSLGYRASSTLGANVLTF. The DNA for the CDR3 is TGTGCCAGCAGCTTAGGGTACAGGGCGTCCTCGACTCTAGGGGCCAACGTCCTGACTTTC.

This clonotype was found many times. The V and J genes are TRBV28 and TRBJ1-2; unclear D gene. V shed 4 bases and J shed 4 bases, with 10 bases lying between them. The CDR3 loop spans 13 amino acids. In germline, CDR1 is MDHEN, CDR2 SYDVKM. CDR3 protein: CASSSPRGYGYTF. The CDR3 nucleotides read TGTGCCAGCAGTTCCCCCCGGGGCTATGGCTACACCTTC.

This clonotype has ten or more counts. The rearrangement joins TRBV15 to TRBJ1-5; no definite D call. V lost 0 bases and J 9 bases, leaving 9 bases between the germline ends. Germline V gene lookup returns CDR1 LNHNV and CDR2 YYDKDF (reference sequence). The CDR3 runs 13 residues. CDR3 nucleotides: TGTGCCACCAGCAGAGACCCCTCCGGGCCCCAGCATTTT. Protein: CATSRDPSGPQHF.

This clonotype appeared many times. The V and J genes are TRBV6-2 or TRBV6-3 and TRBJ2-7; no definite D call. Deletions cut 2 bases from V and 6 bases from J, with 11 bases between. This CDR3 region has 13 residues. Germline V gene data show CDR1 as MNHEY and CDR2 as SVGEGT. CDR3 nucleotide sequence: TGTGCCAGCAGTTACGGGTTCCGGGTCGAGCAGTACTTC. It yields the protein CASSYGFRVEQYF.

In nucleotides, the CDR3 is TGCGCCAGCAGCCACCGACTAGCGGGAGGGATAAACGAGCAGTACTTC. Its protein product is CASSHRLAGGINEQYF. The chain carries TRBV4-3 and TRBJ2-7; 14 nucleotides agree with TRBD2. Germline CDR1 and CDR2: LGHNA and YSLEER. This CDR3 contains 16 residues. J gave up 5 bases and V 3 bases, and 6 bases lay outside the gene matches.

This clonotype has a count of ten or more. The J gene is TRBJ2-5, the V gene TRBV6-2 or TRBV6-3; D possibly corresponds to TRBD1 (6 bases). This CDR3 is built from 15 residues. Trimming removed 4 bases at V and 0 bases at J, with 12 bases between. CDR1 MNHEY and CDR2 SVGEGT come from the germline V gene. Here the CDR3 reads CASSSGQSYQETQYF. CDR3 bases: TGTGCCAGCAGTTCCGGACAGTCGTACCAAGAGACCCAGTACTTC.

The sample holds many counts of this clonotype. The CDR3 loop is CASSPNALGANVLTF. In DNA, the CDR3 is TGTGCCAGCAGTCCCAACGCCCTGGGGGCCAACGTCCTGACTTTC. The chain has TRBV12-3 or TRBV12-4 and TRBJ2-6; no firm D call. The CDR3 spans 15 residues. Trimming stripped 5 bases from V and 4 bases from J, with 12 bases between.

Only a few counts were recorded for this clonotype. The chain recombines TRBV2 with TRBJ2-7; 8 bases line up with TRBD1. The J segment lost 5 bases and the V segment lost 6 bases, leaving 6 bases of the junction unmatched. Germline CDR1 reads SNHLY; CDR2 reads FYNNEI. This CDR3 has 13 amino acids. CDR3 residues: CASSDDRGHEQYF. CDR3 sequence (DNA): TGTGCCAGCAGCGATGACAGGGGCCACGAGCAGTACTTC.

This clonotype was observed at least ten times. V usage is TRBV12-3 or TRBV12-4 and J usage is TRBJ2-7; 7 nucleotides align to TRBD1. The CDR3 extends over 13 amino acids. Trimming cost V 4 bases and J 6 bases; bases outside gene matches: 6. The CDR3 nucleotides are TGTGCCAGCAGTTCTCGACAGGGCGGCGAGCAGTACTTC. This codes for CASSSRQGGEQYF.

This clonotype was detected ten times or more. The V call is TRBV5-1, the J call TRBJ1-1; TRBD1 matches 8 bases. V lost 4 bases to trimming and J lost 6 bases; unmatched junction nucleotides: 2. The CDR3 spans 12 residues. The germline CDR1 and CDR2 sequences are SGHRS and YFSETQ. CDR3 DNA sequence: TGCGCCAGCAGCATGACAGGGGCTGAAGCTTTCTTT. It is translated as CASSMTGAEAFF.

In this sample, this clonotype turned up many times. V is TRBV28 and J is TRBJ2-5, with 12 bases identical to TRBD2. Germline V gene data show CDR1 as MDHEN and CDR2 as SYDVKM. V lost 3 bases and J lost 4; bases outside the gene matches: 6. The CDR3 has 16 residues. CDR3 sequence reads: CASSFQTSGGLETQYF. DNA of the CDR3: TGTGCCAGCAGTTTTCAGACTAGCGGGGGTCTAGAGACCCAGTACTTC.

V is TRBV9 and J is TRBJ2-7, with 8 bases matching TRBD2. Germline trimming cut 3 bases from V and 0 bases from J; bases unmatched to any gene: 14. CDR1 is SGDLS, CDR2 YYNGEE, per germline. The CDR3 totals 18 residues. The CDR3 DNA reads as TGTGCCAGCAGCGAATCCGTTCAAAGAGCGGGAGACTCCTACGAGCAGTACTTC. Translated: CASSESVQRAGDSYEQYF.

This clonotype was recorded at least ten times. CDR3 sequence reads: CASSSTAGIDQPQHF. In DNA form, the CDR3 reads TGTGCCAGCAGCTCCACAGCCGGGATCGATCAGCCCCAGCATTTT. V usage is TRBV7-9 and J usage is TRBJ1-5, with unresolved D. CDR3 length: 15 residues. CDR1 is SEHNR and CDR2 is FQNEAQ in the germline V gene (reference sequence). Trimming shortened V by 4 bases and J by 5 bases, and 15 bases separated the two germline ends.

Many counts were recorded for this clonotype. The chain uses TRBV6-2 or TRBV6-3 and TRBJ2-5; 7 bases are a match to TRBD2. This CDR3 is built from 15 residues. V dropped 6 bases and J dropped 3; count of bases not matched to a gene: 10. Germline CDR1 MNHEY, CDR2 SVGEGT. The CDR3 spells CASRPPGGGKETQYF. As DNA, the CDR3 is TGTGCCAGCAGGCCTCCGGGGGGAGGTAAAGAGACCCAGTACTTC.

At least ten counts were recorded for this clonotype. This sequence joins TRBV3-1 and TRBJ2-3; 7 bases match TRBD1. V was pared by 4 bases and J by 6 bases, with 7 bases of the junction left unmatched. This CDR3 comprises 14 residues. Germline V CDR1 and CDR2: LGHDT, YNNKEL (reference sequence). The DNA of the CDR3 is TGTGCCAGCAGCCTATCAGGACAGGTGGATACGCAGTATTTT. It encodes CASSLSGQVDTQYF.

This clonotype was counted many times. The chain is built from TRBV20-1 and TRBJ1-6; D gene uncertain. The CDR3 covers 15 residues. V was cut by 0 bases and J by 0 bases, with 6 bases left in between. Per the germline V gene, CDR1 is DFQATT and CDR2 is SNEGSKA (reference sequence). CDR3 amino acids: CSARDQSSYNSPLHF. CDR3 nucleotide sequence: TGCAGTGCTAGAGATCAAAGCTCCTATAATTCACCCCTCCACTTT.